These 19 T cell receptor beta chains were sequenced from one sample in a study of blood T cells in healthy people across ages. PCR was performed a second time for about 7 to 12 cycles using a sample-barcoded 5' primer and a J-beta primer mix. TCRdb itself ran the 5' RACE reads through MiXCR, one entry per CDR3 protein. The table includes some 1.7 million distinct CDR3 sequences, approximately 30% detected once. The sequenced sample was blood. The receptors originated from a woman in her 30s in good health.

V and J are TRBV7-9 and TRBJ2-4, with D unclear. This CDR3 is built from 12 residues. The V and J ends lost 3 bases and 13 bases respectively, with 13 bases between them. Looked up from germline, CDR1 is SEHNR and CDR2 is FQNEAQ (reference sequence). The CDR3 loop reads CASSLSISEQYF. The CDR3, as DNA: TGTGCCAGCAGCTTGAGTATTAGTGAGCAGTACTTC. The entire variable domain, with the rest obtained from reference TRBV7-9 and TRBJ2-4, is as follows: DTGVSQNPRHKITKRGQNVTFRCDPISEHNRLYWYRQTLGQGPEFLTYFQNEAQLEKSRLLSDRFSAERPKGSFSTLEIQRTEQGDSAMYLCASSLSISEQYFGAGTRLSVL.

This clonotype was recorded a few times. V and J are TRBV29-1 and TRBJ2-5; D perhaps matches TRBD2 (5 bases). The CDR3 covers 13 residues. CDR1 SQVTM and CDR2 ANQGSEA come from the germline V gene. V gave up 6 bases and J gave up 2 bases, with 13 bases separating them. The CDR3 nucleotides are TGCAGCGTGGTCGAGGGCCCGCAAGAGACCCAGTACTTC. It specifies CSVVEGPQETQYF.

A note on this clonotype: This may arise from a read error, as a much more abundant clone is one base away. The J gene is TRBJ2-4, the V gene TRBV12-3 or TRBV12-4; 11 positions agree with TRBD2. The J call may be wrong; the DNA end is better matched by TRBJ2-7. The CDR3 runs to 13 residues. The CDR3 DNA reads as TGTGCCAGCAGGTTACTAGCGGGAGTCGAGCAGTACTTC. Its protein is CASRLLAGVEQYF.

In regard to this clonotype: This clone may be a read error of a much larger clone one base away. This chain connects TRBV2 to TRBJ2-7, with 9 bases matching TRBD2. Germline V CDR1 and CDR2: SNHLY, FYNNEI. The CDR3 sequence is 17 residues long. The junction had 14 bases not matched to a gene; V was cut back by 3 bases and J by 5 bases. The CDR3: CASSDRGIAGDENEQYF. CDR3 DNA: TGTGCCAGCAGTGACAGGGGGATAGCGGGAGATGAGAACGAGCAGTACTTC.

This clonotype has at least ten counts. The V call is TRBV28, the J call TRBJ1-6; 8 bases are a match to TRBD1. Germline-derived CDR1 and CDR2 are MDHEN and SYDVKM. The CDR3 totals 15 residues. The V and J ends lost 6 bases and 9 bases, in that order; junction bases with no gene match: 10. The CDR3, as DNA: TGTGCCAGCAGGACGCCGGGACAGGCTGTTTCACCCCTCCACTTT. As protein: CASRTPGQAVSPLHF.

The chain recombines TRBV20-1 with TRBJ1-1; tentatively, D is TRBD1 (6 bases). Trimming took off 0 bases at V and 8 bases at J, with 19 bases between the two ends. The CDR3 is 15 amino acids. Germline lookup yields CDR1 DFQATT and CDR2 SNEGSKA (reference sequence). CDR3 sequence: CSARDIGQSPSEAFF. The CDR3 DNA sequence: TGCAGTGCTAGAGATATTGGACAGTCACCCTCCGAAGCTTTCTTT.

Worth noting for this clonotype: A junction boundary mismatches the germline segment, possibly from a read error. The V call is TRBV20-1, the J call TRBJ2-5; D uncertain. The CDR3 loop spans 15 amino acids. The germline gives CDR1 DFQATT, CDR2 SNEGSKA (reference sequence). The CDR3 loop is CSARDRVEIQEAQYF. The CDR3 DNA is TGCAGTGCTAGAGATCGAGTAGAAATCCAAGAGGCCCAGTACTTC.

The genes are TRBV6-1 and TRBJ2-5; 7 bases line up with TRBD2. The CDR3 spans 14 residues. J was trimmed by 5 bases and V by 0 bases; bases with no gene match: 3. Germline V lookup: CDR1 MNHNS, CDR2 SASEGT. The CDR3 spells CASSEALGGETQYF. The DNA for the CDR3 is TGTGCCAGCAGTGAAGCGTTGGGGGGGGAGACCCAGTACTTC.

A few counts support this clonotype. This chain uses TRBV15 with TRBJ1-5; 7 bases match TRBD1. The germline CDR1 and CDR2 sequences are LNHNV and YYDKDF (reference sequence). Trimming removed 1 base from V and 6 bases from J; junction bases left unmatched: 3. CDR3 size: 14 residues. CDR3 sequence: CATSRAGGGQPQHF. CDR3 DNA sequence: TGTGCCACCAGCAGAGCAGGGGGTGGTCAGCCCCAGCATTTT.

This clonotype showed up just a few times. V usage is TRBV3-1 and J usage is TRBJ2-7, with 9 bases identical to TRBD2. The CDR3 contains 19 residues. Losses at the gene ends were 0 bases for V and 2 bases for J; bases not matched to a gene: 14. Germline assignment: CDR1 LGHDT and CDR2 YNNKEL (reference sequence). The DNA of the CDR3 is TGTGCCAGCAGCCAAGATCGATTCCTAGCGGGATCTCCTCCCTACGAGCAGTACTTC. Amino acid sequence: CASSQDRFLAGSPPYEQYF.

This clonotype was seen only a few times. CDR3 loop: CASSLAHTSVNEQFF. CDR3 coding DNA: TGTGCCAGCAGCTTAGCTCACACTAGCGTCAATGAGCAGTTCTTC. V is TRBV11-2 and J is TRBJ2-1, with 7 bases matching TRBD2. This CDR3 spans 15 amino acids. V was pared by 1 base and J by 6 bases, with 6 bases of the junction left unmatched. CDR1 and CDR2 (germline): SGHAT, FQNNGV. Filled out from reference TRBV11-2 and TRBJ2-1, the complete variable domain reads EAGVAQSPRYKIIEKRQSVAFWCNPISGHATLYWYQQILGQGPKLLIQFQNNGVVDDSQLPKDRFSAERLKGVDSTLKIQPAKLEDSAVYLCASSLAHTSVNEQFFGPGTRLTVL.

The CDR3 DNA reads TGTGCCAGCAGCGAAAACTACAATGAGCAGTTCTTC. Translating gives CASSENYNEQFF. The chain couples TRBV7-2 to TRBJ2-1; D call uncertain. The CDR3 consists of 12 residues. Germline loops: CDR1 SGHTA, CDR2 FQGNSA. V gave up 5 bases and J gave up 3 bases, with 5 bases separating them. The variable domain in full, completed from reference TRBV7-2 and TRBJ2-1, reads GAGVSQSPSNKVTEKGKDVELRCDPISGHTALYWYRQSLGQGLEFLIYFQGNSAPDKSGLPSDRFSAERTGGSVSTLTIQRTQQEDSAVYLCASSENYNEQFFGPGTRLTVL.

The rearrangement joins TRBV15 to TRBJ2-2; D unresolved. Trimming stripped 0 bases from V and 6 bases from J, with 2 bases between. This CDR3 spans 12 amino acids. Germline V gives CDR1 LNHNV, CDR2 YYDKDF (reference sequence). CDR3 sequence reads: CATSRESGELFF. CDR3 nucleotide sequence: TGTGCCACCAGCAGAGAATCCGGGGAGCTGTTTTTT.

J is TRBJ2-2 and V is TRBV5-1, with unresolved D. Germline CDR1 reads SGHRS; CDR2 reads YFSETQ. Between the trimmed V and J ends, which lost 4 bases and 2 bases, there was a span of 18 bases. This CDR3 has 17 residues. The CDR3 coding sequence is TGCGCCAGCAGCCCTAGTAGCTGGAGCTTTAACACCGGGGAGCTGTTTTTT. As protein: CASSPSSWSFNTGELFF.

DNA for the CDR3: TGCGCCAGCAGGAGTAGCACTGAAGCTTTCTTT. Its translation: CASRSSTEAFF. The chain employs TRBV5-1 and TRBJ1-1; D call uncertain. CDR3 length equals 11 residues. CDR1 is SGHRS, CDR2 YFSETQ, per germline. V shed 5 bases and J shed 4 bases, with 6 bases lying between them.

This chain's CDR3 is CASSFLAGEEQYF. The CDR3 DNA reads TGCGCCAGCAGCTTTTTAGCGGGGGAAGAGCAGTACTTC. This chain links TRBV5-1 with TRBJ2-7; TRBD2 matches at 9 bases. Germline V gene sequence: CDR1 SGHRS, CDR2 YFSETQ. This CDR3 has 13 residues. V gave up 2 bases and J gave up 7 bases; unmatched junction bases: 4.

V is TRBV7-2 and J is TRBJ2-3; D remains ambiguous. The CDR3 is 13 amino acids. V lost 4 bases and J lost 7, with 12 bases in between. Germline CDR1 and CDR2: SGHTA and FQGNSA. The CDR3 protein is CASSSNPAYTQYF. DNA of the CDR3: TGTGCCAGCAGCTCTAACCCCGCTTATACGCAGTATTTT.

This clonotype was seen just once. The junction and the germline gene differ at one end; a read error may be behind it. The chain employs TRBV29-1 and TRBJ2-5, with D possibly TRBD1 on 6 matching bases. Per germline, CDR1 SQVTM and CDR2 ANQGSEA. The CDR3 has 12 residues. The CDR3, as DNA: TGCGGCGTTGGTGGGGGCGGAGAGACCCAGTACTTC. Translated: CGVGGGGETQYF.

The chain couples TRBV30 to TRBJ2-1; D remains ambiguous. Trimming removed 2 bases at V and 6 bases at J, with 8 bases between. This CDR3 has 12 amino acids. CDR1 is GTSNPN, CDR2 SVGIG, per germline (reference sequence). The CDR3 sequence: CAWSFGGNEQFF. The CDR3 DNA sequence: TGTGCCTGGAGTTTCGGCGGCAATGAGCAGTTCTTC.